The 19 T cell receptor beta chains presented below share a single source sample, sequenced in a study of T-cell reconstitution after alpha-beta-depleted transplantation in children. Unique molecular identifiers were used to barcode this TCRbeta library. TCRdb re-derived calls from the PCR reads in MiXCR, one entry per CDR3 protein. The sample consists of hundreds of thousands of distinct CDR3 sequences, 10% to 15% of them appearing once. The sample consisted of PBMCs, mostly from graft donor cells, taken 360 days after TCRalphabeta/CD19-depleted stem cell transplant. These receptors were collected from a male patient between 5 and 17 years old who had a stem cell transplant for acute myeloid leukemia, so the T cells may come from the graft donor.

This clonotype was seen more than once but under ten times. This sequence joins TRBV20-1 and TRBJ2-5; no clear D gene. CDR3 length: 9 amino acids. Deletions cut 7 bases from V and 4 bases from J, with 4 bases between. Germline values: CDR1 DFQATT, CDR2 SNEGSKA (reference sequence). The CDR3 DNA follows: TGCAGTGTACGAGAGACCCAGTACTTC. Its protein product is CSVRETQYF.

This clonotype turned up a few times. The rearrangement links TRBV6-5 to TRBJ2-4, with 7 nucleotides matching TRBD1. The trim removed 1 base at V and 4 bases at J, leaving 1 base unmatched. Germline loops: CDR1 MNHEY, CDR2 SVGAGI. This CDR3 comprises 14 residues. CDR3 sequence: CASSYWTGKNIQYF. The DNA of the CDR3 is TGTGCCAGCAGTTACTGGACAGGAAAAAACATTCAGTACTTC.

This clonotype was recorded at least ten times. This rearrangement joins TRBV15 to TRBJ1-1; no reliable D call. The CDR3 consists of 14 residues. The V end lost 1 base, the J end lost 6 bases, and 12 bases lay between the germline ends. The germline CDR1 and CDR2 sequences are LNHNV and YYDKDF (reference sequence). The CDR3 nucleotides are TGTGCCACCAGCAGAGGACCAGTGGGCGCTGAAGCTTTCTTT. Its translation: CATSRGPVGAEAFF.

This clonotype occurred many times. At one end, the junction sequence differs from germline, possibly due to a read error. The J gene is TRBJ2-7, the V gene TRBV12-3 or TRBV12-4, with 7 bases that match TRBD1. The CDR3 is 13 amino acids. CDR3 protein: CASKRTGPYDQYF. The CDR3, as DNA: TGTGCCAGCAAGCGGACAGGCCCCTACGATCAGTACTTC.

This clonotype was observed a handful of times. V is TRBV30 and J is TRBJ2-3; TRBD2 is a possible D gene (6 bases). The V end lost 0 bases, the J end lost 2 bases, and 9 bases lay between the germline ends. CDR1 and CDR2 (germline): GTSNPN, SVGIG (reference sequence). This CDR3 has 14 amino acids. CDR3 amino acids: CAWSVASVTDTQYF. CDR3 coding DNA: TGTGCCTGGAGTGTGGCTAGCGTCACAGATACGCAGTATTTT.

The table lists this clonotype with many counts. The rearrangement joins TRBV12-3 or TRBV12-4 to TRBJ2-3; D may be TRBD1 (6 bases). V was shortened by 5 bases and J by 0 bases, with 9 bases between the two germline ends. The CDR3 has 14 amino acids. The CDR3 protein is CASSNRASTDTQYF. In DNA, the CDR3 is TGTGCCAGCAGTAACAGGGCTAGCACAGATACGCAGTATTTT.

A few counts support this clonotype. This chain connects TRBV28 to TRBJ2-3; 7 bases align to TRBD1. This CDR3 spans 15 amino acids. Germline CDR1 MDHEN, CDR2 SYDVKM. J lost 2 bases, V lost 6 bases, and 8 bases had no gene match. This CDR3 is CASRATGRVTDTQYF. The DNA of the CDR3 is TGTGCCAGCAGAGCGACAGGGAGAGTCACAGATACGCAGTATTTT.

The chain carries TRBV19 and TRBJ2-1; 7 nucleotides align to TRBD1. Per germline, CDR1 LNHDA and CDR2 SQIVND (reference sequence). This CDR3 comprises 16 residues. After removal of 1 base from V and 0 bases from J, the junction contained 3 bases not matched to a gene. CDR3 sequence (DNA): TGTGCCAGTAGTATAGTAGGGACAGCCTCCTACAATGAGCAGTTCTTC. Its translation is CASSIVGTASYNEQFF. Together with reference TRBV19 and TRBJ2-1, the CDR3 gives the full variable domain: DGGITQSPKYLFRKEGQNVTLSCEQNLNHDAMYWYRQDPGQGLRLIYYSQIVNDFQKGDIAEGYSVSREKKESFPLTVTSAQKNPTAFYLCASSIVGTASYNEQFFGPGTRLTVL.

This chain links TRBV20-1 with TRBJ2-7; D is ambiguous. The ends were cut back, 1 base at V and 1 base at J, with 5 bases in the middle. The CDR3 consists of 12 residues. The germline V gene has CDR1 DFQATT and CDR2 SNEGSKA (reference sequence). This chain's CDR3 is CSARVTSYEQYF. In nucleotides, the CDR3 is TGCAGTGCTAGAGTCACTTCCTACGAGCAGTACTTC.

This clonotype has only a few counts. The chain links TRBV20-1 to TRBJ2-1; no clear D gene. The CDR3 runs to 15 residues. Trimming shortened V by 8 bases and J by 0 bases, and 17 bases separated the two germline ends. The germline gives CDR1 DFQATT, CDR2 SNEGSKA (reference sequence). CDR3 nucleotides: TGCAGTCCCAGGTGGGGTCCACCCTCCTACAATGAGCAGTTCTTC. It is translated as CSPRWGPPSYNEQFF.

This clonotype occurred a few times. The chain recombines TRBV7-6 with TRBJ1-6; 11 nucleotides line up with TRBD1. Trimming at V came to 2 bases and at J to 8 bases, leaving 17 bases not matched to a gene. CDR1 is SGHVS and CDR2 is FNYEAQ in the germline V gene. The CDR3 extends over 20 amino acids. CDR3 protein: CASSLTRRSRTGGPHSPLHF. The CDR3 bases are TGTGCCAGCAGCTTAACAAGGCGATCTAGGACAGGGGGCCCTCATTCACCCCTCCACTTT.

This clonotype was recorded many times. The rearrangement uses TRBV12-3 or TRBV12-4 and TRBJ1-4; D is perhaps TRBD1 (5 bases). V shed 4 bases and J shed 5 bases, with 11 bases lying between them. The length of the CDR3 is 14 residues. The CDR3 spells CASSSGPKNEKLFF. CDR3 nucleotide sequence: TGTGCCAGCAGTTCGGGACCGAAAAATGAAAAACTGTTTTTT.

The chain employs TRBV19 and TRBJ2-7, with D unclear. CDR1 and CDR2 from the germline V gene are LNHDA and SQIVND (reference sequence). The V gene lost 5 bases and the J gene lost 6 bases, with 23 bases spanning the gap. The CDR3 consists of 16 residues. The CDR3 sequence is CASSFSPGIGRGEQYF. The CDR3 DNA reads as TGTGCCAGTAGTTTCTCGCCGGGTATAGGACGTGGCGAGCAGTACTTC.

This chain joins TRBV7-9 and TRBJ2-7; 10 bases fit TRBD2. Germline V gene sequence: CDR1 SEHNR, CDR2 FQNEAQ (reference sequence). CDR3 length: 14 residues. J was trimmed by 5 bases and V by 3 bases; bases with no gene match: 4. The CDR3 sequence is CASSLGLALHEQYF. The CDR3 DNA sequence: TGTGCCAGCAGCTTGGGACTAGCGCTCCACGAGCAGTACTTC.

This clonotype was picked up a small number of times. The chain is built from TRBV9 and TRBJ1-3; D is undetermined. The CDR3 has 13 residues. From germline, CDR1 is SGDLS and CDR2 YYNGEE. V shed 4 bases and J shed 4 bases, with 9 bases lying between them. CDR3 sequence: CASSPRNGNTIYF. The DNA of the CDR3 is TGTGCCAGCAGCCCCAGAAACGGAAACACCATATATTTT.

This clonotype turned up a few times. V is TRBV25-1 and J is TRBJ2-3; TRBD2 is a possible D gene (5 bases). Germline CDR1 reads MGHDK; CDR2 reads SYGVNS. Trimming took 0 bases from V and 6 from J, leaving 7 bases between them. CDR3 length equals 13 residues. The DNA of the CDR3 is TGTGCCAGCAGTGAATATGGGGAGGATACGCAGTATTTT. This codes for CASSEYGEDTQYF.

This clonotype was recorded at least ten times. V usage is TRBV9 and J usage is TRBJ2-7, with TRBD1 matching 10 bases. This CDR3 has 16 residues. V trimming: 0 bases; J trimming: 2 bases; junction bases outside the gene matches: 5. CDR1 and CDR2 from the germline V gene are SGDLS and YYNGEE. The CDR3 loop reads CASSVAMGQGTYEQYF. CDR3 in DNA: TGTGCCAGCAGCGTAGCAATGGGACAGGGGACCTACGAGCAGTACTTC.

In its sample, this clonotype was seen a few times. The chain couples TRBV4-3 to TRBJ2-4; D gene ambiguous. Germline V CDR1 and CDR2: LGHNA, YSLEER. V was trimmed by 1 base and J by 0 bases, leaving 16 bases between them. The length of the CDR3 is 18 residues. The DNA for the CDR3 is TGCGCCAGCAGCCAAGGATCGGTCGAATCTTTAGCCAAAAACATTCAGTACTTC. Residues: CASSQGSVESLAKNIQYF.

This chain joins TRBV6-4 and TRBJ2-2, with D perhaps being TRBD1 or TRBD2 (5 bases each). The germline V gene encodes CDR1 MRHNA and CDR2 SNTAGT. V dropped 6 bases and J dropped 8 bases, with 13 bases sitting between them. This CDR3 comprises 13 residues. The CDR3 sequence is CASRRDESGELFF. CDR3 DNA sequence: TGTGCCAGCAGAAGGGACGAATCTGGGGAGCTGTTTTTT.